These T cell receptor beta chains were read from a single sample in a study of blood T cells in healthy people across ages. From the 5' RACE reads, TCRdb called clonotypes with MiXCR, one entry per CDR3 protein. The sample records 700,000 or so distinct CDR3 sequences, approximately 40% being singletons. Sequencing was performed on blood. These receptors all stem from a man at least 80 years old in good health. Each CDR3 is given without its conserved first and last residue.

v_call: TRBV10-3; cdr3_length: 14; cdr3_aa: ASSYGRQYSNQPQH
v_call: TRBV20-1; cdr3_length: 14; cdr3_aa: SASKTSGASYNEQY
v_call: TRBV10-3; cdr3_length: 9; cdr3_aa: AISAGDEQY
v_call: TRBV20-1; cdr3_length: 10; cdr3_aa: SASSGVAEAF
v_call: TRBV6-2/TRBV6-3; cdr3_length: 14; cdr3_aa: ASRGIQKGMNTEAF
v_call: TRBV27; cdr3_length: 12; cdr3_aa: ASSTLGRNAEAF
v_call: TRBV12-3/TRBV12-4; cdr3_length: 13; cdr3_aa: ASSPQMDKNEKLF
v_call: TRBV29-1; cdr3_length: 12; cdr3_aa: SVDGRGNTGELF
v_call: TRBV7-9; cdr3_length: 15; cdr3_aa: ASSPGTSGGLAETQY
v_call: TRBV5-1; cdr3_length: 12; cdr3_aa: ASSQRQGDTEAF
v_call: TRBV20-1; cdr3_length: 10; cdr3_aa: SAKDPNTEAF
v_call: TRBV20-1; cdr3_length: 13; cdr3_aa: SARGTDPMNTEAF
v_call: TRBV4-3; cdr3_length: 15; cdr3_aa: ASSPQGPGPRVNEQY
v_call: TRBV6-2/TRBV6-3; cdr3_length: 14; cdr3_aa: ASSYRGGTNGDTLY
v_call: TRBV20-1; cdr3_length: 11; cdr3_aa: SAAYRGGETQY
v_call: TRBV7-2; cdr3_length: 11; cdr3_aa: ASSAWEGETQY
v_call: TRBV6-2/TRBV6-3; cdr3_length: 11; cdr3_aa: ATFGVLNTEAF
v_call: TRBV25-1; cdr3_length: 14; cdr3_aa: ASSVTRSSYNSPLH
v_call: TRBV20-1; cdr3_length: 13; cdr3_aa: SLTSMREGSYGYT
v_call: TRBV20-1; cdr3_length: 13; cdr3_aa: SATTGGGGTDTQY
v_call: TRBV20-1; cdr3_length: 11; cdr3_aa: SARVNNVDTQY
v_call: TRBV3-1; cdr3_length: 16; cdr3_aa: ASSQDSDWRVEEETQY
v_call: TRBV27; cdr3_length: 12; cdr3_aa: ASSRSRDITEQF
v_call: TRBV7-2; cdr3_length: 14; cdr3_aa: ASAPHPPGLGNEQF
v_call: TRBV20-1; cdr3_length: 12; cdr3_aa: SAARDSTLAEQY
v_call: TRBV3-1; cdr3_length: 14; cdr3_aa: ASSQGMAALNTEAF
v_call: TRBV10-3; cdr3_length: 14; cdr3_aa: AISETAGTANSPLH
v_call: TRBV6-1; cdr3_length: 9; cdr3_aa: ASSEGYRRF
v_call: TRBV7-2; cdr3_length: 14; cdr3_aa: ASSLGSMLAKNIQY
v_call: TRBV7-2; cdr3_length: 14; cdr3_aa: ASTKSGTGLAYGYT
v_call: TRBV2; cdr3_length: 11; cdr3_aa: ASRTGGVDGYT
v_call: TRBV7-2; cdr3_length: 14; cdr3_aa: ASSLGGGSGVETQY
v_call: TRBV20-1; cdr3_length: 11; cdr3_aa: SARGRGLDEQY
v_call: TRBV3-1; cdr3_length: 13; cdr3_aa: ASSQDSYSSYEQY
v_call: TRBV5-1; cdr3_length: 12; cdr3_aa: ASSQGQLVDTQY
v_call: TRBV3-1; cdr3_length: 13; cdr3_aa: ASSQRQLGDSPLH
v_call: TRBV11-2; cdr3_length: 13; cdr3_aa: ASSFATSGYNEQF
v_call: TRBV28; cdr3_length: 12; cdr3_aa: ASKTGGSNGELF
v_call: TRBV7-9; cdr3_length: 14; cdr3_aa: ASSLVVGGGANVLT
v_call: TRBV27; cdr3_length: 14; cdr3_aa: ASSLRRGVGTNEQF
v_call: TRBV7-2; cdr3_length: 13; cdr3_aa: ASSATGISNQPQH
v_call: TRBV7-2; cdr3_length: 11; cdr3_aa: ASSWGGRAEAF
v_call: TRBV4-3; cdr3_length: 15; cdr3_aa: ASSQDSPAGFSYEQY
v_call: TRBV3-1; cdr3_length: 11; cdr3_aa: ASSQENFRTQY
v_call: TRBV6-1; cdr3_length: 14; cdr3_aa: ASSEALQGFTYEQY
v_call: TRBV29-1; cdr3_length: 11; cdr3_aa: SVDRARGETQY
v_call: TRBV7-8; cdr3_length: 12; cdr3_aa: ASSLNARQGPQY
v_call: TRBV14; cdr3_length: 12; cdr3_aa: ASSHGGTSTEAF